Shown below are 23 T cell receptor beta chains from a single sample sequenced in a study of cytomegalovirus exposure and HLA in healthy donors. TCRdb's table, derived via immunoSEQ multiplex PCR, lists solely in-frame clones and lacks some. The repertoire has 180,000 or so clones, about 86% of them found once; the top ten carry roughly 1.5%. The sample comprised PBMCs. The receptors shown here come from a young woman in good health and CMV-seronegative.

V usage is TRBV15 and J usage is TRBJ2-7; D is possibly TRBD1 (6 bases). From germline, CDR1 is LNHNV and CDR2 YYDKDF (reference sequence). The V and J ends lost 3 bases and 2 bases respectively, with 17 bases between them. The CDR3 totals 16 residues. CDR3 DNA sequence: TGTGCCACCAGCAGTCCCCAGGGGACACGAGCCTACGAGCAGTACTTC. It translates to CATSSPQGTRAYEQYF.

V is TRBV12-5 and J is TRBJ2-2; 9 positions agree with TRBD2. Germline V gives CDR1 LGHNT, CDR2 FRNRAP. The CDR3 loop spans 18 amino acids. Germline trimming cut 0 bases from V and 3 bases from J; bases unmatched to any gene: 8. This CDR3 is CASGLVLSRLADTGELFF. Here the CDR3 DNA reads TGTGCTAGTGGTTTGGTACTTTCTAGACTAGCGGACACCGGGGAGCTGTTTTTT. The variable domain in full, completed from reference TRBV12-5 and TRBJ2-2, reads DARVTQTPRHKVTEMGQEVTMRCQPILGHNTVFWYRQTMMQGLELLAYFRNRAPLDDSGMPKDRFSAEMPDATLATLKIQPSEPRDSAVYFCASGLVLSRLADTGELFFGEGSRLTVL.

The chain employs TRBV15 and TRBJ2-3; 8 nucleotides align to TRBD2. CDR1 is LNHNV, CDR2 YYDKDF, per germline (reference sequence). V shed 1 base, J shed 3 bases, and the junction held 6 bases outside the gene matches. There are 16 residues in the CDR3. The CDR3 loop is CATSRAGRGATDTQYF. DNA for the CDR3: TGTGCCACCAGCAGAGCTGGGCGGGGGGCGACAGATACGCAGTATTTT.

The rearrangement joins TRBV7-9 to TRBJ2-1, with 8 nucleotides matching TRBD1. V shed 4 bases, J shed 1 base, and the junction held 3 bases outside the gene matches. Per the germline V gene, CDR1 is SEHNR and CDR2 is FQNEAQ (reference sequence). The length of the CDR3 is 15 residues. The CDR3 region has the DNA TGTGCCAGCAGCTCCGACAGGGGATCCTACAATGAGCAGTTCTTC. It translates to CASSSDRGSYNEQFF.

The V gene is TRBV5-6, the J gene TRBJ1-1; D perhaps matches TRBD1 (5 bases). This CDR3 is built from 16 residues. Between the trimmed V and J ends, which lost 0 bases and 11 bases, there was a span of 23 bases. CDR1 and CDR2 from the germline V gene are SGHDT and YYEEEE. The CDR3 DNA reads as TGTGCCAGCAGCTTGGCCGGGGGGACTAGGGCTCTTGAGGCTTTCTTT. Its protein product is CASSLAGGTRALEAFF.

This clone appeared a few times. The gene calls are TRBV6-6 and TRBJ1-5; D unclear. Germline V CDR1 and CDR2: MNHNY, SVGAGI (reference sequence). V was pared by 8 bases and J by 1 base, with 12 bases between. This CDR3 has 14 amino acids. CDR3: CASGGRKSNQPQHF. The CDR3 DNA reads TGTGCCAGCGGCGGCAGAAAAAGCAATCAGCCCCAGCATTTT.

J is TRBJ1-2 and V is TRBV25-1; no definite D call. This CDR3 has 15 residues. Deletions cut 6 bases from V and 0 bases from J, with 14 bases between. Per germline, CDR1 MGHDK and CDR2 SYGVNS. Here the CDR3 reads CASRQTGMANYGYTF. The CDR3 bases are TGTGCCAGCAGGCAAACGGGGATGGCTAACTATGGCTACACCTTC.

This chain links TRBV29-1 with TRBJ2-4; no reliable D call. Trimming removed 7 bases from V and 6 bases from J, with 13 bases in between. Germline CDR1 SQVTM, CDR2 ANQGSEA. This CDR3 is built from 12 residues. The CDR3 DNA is TGCAGCGCCGCGCGTACGGGAAACATTCAGTACTTC. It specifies CSAARTGNIQYF.

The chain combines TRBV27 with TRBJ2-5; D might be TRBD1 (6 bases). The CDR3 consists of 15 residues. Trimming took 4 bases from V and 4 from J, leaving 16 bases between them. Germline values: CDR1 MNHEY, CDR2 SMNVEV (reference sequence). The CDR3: CASSSLEQGRETQYF. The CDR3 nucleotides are TGTGCCAGCAGTTCCTTAGAACAGGGAAGAGAGACCCAGTACTTC.

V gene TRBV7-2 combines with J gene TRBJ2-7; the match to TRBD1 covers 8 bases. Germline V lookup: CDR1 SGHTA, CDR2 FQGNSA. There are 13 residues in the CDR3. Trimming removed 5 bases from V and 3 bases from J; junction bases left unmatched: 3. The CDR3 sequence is CASSRDRGYEQYF. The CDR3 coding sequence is TGTGCCAGCAGCCGAGACAGGGGCTACGAGCAGTACTTC.

In DNA, the CDR3 is TGTGCCAGCAGCCCCCGGCAGGTCCACAATGAGCAGTTCTTC. Amino acids: CASSPRQVHNEQFF. This chain connects TRBV27 to TRBJ2-1, with D unclear. Germline-derived CDR1 and CDR2 are MNHEY and SMNVEV (reference sequence). This CDR3 is 14 amino acids long. Trimming stripped 6 bases from V and 5 bases from J, with 14 bases between.

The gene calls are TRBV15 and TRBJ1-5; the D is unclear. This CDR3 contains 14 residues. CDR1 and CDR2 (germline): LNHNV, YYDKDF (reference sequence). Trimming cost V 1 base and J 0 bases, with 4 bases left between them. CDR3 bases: TGTGCCACCAGCAGAGGTAATAGCAATCAGCCCCAGCATTTT. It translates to CATSRGNSNQPQHF.

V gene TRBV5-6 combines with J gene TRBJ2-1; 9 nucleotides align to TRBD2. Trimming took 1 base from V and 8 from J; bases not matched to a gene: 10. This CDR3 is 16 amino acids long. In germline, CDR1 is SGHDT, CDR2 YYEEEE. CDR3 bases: TGTGCCAGCAGCTTGCCCGCCGCTTTAGCGGGGGATGAGCAGTTCTTC. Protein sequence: CASSLPAALAGDEQFF. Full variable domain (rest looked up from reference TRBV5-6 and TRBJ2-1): DAGVTQSPTHLIKTRGQQVTLRCSPKSGHDTVSWYQQALGQGPQFIFQYYEEEERQRGNFPDRFSGHQFPNYSSELNVNALLLGDSALYLCASSLPAALAGDEQFFGPGTRLTVL.

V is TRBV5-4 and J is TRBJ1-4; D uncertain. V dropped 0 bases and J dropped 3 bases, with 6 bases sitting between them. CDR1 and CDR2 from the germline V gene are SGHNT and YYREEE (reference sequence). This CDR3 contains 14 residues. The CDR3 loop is CASSLDPSNEKLFF. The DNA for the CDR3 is TGTGCCAGCAGCTTGGATCCGTCTAATGAAAAACTGTTTTTT. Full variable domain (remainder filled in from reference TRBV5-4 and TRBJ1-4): ETGVTQSPTHLIKTRGQQVTLRCSSQSGHNTVSWYQQALGQGPQFIFQYYREEENGRGNFPPRFSGLQFPNYSSELNVNALELDDSALYLCASSLDPSNEKLFFGSGTQLSVL.

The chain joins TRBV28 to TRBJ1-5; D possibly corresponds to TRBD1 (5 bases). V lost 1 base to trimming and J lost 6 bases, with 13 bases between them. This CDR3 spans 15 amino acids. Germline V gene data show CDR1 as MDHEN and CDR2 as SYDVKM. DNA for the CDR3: TGTGCCAGCAGTTTATCGTCCAGGGTCTTTCAGCCCCAGCATTTT. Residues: CASSLSSRVFQPQHF.

The CDR3 loop is CAVGASGGVDTQYF. For the CDR3, the DNA is TGTGCCGTGGGGGCTAGCGGGGGTGTAGATACGCAGTATTTT. J is TRBJ2-3 and V is TRBV2, with 10 bases identical to TRBD2. This CDR3 contains 14 residues. The junction had 10 bases not matched to a gene; V was cut back by 11 bases and J by 5 bases. Per the germline V gene, CDR1 is SNHLY and CDR2 is FYNNEI.

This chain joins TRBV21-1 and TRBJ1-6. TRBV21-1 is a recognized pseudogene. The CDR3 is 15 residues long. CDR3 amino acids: CATARLTNHNSPLHF. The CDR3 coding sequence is TGTGCCACCGCGCGACTGACTAATCATAATTCACCCCTCCACTTT.

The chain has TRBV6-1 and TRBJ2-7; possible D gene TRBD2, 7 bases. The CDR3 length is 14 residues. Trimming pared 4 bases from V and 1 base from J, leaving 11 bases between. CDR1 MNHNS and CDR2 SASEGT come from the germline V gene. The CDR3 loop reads CASSGGGPSYEQYF. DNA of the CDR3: TGTGCCAGCAGTGGCGGGGGCCCGTCCTACGAGCAGTACTTC.

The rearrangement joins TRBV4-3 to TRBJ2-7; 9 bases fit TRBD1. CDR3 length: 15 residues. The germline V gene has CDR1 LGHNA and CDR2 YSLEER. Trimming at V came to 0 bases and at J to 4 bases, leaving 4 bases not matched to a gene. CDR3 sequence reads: CASSQDTGGLYEQYF. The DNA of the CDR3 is TGCGCCAGCAGCCAAGATACAGGGGGCTTGTACGAGCAGTACTTC.

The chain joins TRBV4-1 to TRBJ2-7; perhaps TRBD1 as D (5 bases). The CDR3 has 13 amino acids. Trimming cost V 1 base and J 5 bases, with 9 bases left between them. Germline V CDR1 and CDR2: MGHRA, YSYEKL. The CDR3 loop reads CASSQVAQDEQYF. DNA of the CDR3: TGCGCCAGCAGCCAAGTGGCACAGGACGAGCAGTACTTC.

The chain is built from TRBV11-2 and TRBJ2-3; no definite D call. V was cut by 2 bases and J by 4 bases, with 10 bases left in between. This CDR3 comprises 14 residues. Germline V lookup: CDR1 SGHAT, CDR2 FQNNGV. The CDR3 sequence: CASSLRVSADTQYF. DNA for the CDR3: TGTGCCAGCAGCTTACGAGTGAGCGCAGATACGCAGTATTTT.

The CDR3, as DNA: TGTGCCAGCAGACGGGAGGGGTTAGGGTACGAGCAGTACTTC. Protein: CASRREGLGYEQYF. J is TRBJ2-7 and V is TRBV5-4; 8 positions match TRBD2. Germline V CDR1 and CDR2: SGHNT, YYREEE (reference sequence). The V segment lost 5 bases and the J segment 4 bases; nucleotides outside the gene matches: 8. There are 14 residues in the CDR3.

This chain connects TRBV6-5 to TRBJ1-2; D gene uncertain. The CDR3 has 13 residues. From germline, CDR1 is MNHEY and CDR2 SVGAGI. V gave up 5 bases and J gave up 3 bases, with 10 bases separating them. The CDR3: CASSTIGDYGYTF. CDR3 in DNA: TGTGCCAGCAGTACTATTGGAGACTATGGCTACACCTTC.